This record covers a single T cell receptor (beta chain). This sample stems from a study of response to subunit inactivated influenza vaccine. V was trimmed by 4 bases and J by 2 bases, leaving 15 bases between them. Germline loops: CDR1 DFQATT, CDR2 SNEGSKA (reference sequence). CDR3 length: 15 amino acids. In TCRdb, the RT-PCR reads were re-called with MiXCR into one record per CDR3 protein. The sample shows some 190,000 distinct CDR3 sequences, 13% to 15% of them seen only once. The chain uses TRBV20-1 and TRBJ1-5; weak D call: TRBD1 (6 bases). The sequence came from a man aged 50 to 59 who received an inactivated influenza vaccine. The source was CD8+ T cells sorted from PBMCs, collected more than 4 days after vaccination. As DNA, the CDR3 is TGCAGTGCTACAGGCAGGGGAGACGGCAATCAGCCCCAGCATTTT. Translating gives CSATGRGDGNQPQHF.